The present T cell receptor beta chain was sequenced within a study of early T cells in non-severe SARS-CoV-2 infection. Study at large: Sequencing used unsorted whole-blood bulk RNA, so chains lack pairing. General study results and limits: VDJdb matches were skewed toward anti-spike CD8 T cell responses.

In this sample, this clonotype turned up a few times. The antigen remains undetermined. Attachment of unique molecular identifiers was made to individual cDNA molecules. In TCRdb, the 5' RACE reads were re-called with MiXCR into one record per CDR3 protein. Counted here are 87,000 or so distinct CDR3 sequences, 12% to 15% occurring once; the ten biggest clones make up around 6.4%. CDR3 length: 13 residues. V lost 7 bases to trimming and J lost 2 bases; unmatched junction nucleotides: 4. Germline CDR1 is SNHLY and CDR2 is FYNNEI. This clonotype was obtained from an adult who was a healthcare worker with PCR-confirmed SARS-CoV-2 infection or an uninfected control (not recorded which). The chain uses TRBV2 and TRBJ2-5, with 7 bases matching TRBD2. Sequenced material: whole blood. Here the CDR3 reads CASKAGYQETQYF. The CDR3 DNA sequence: TGTGCCAGCAAAGCGGGATATCAAGAGACCCAGTACTTC.